The TCR beta chain described here comes from a study of regulatory T cells in long-lasting Graves disease. On the study more broadly: Antithyroid drug exposure in newly diagnosed Graves' patients had lasted under 3 months.

Germline V lookup: CDR1 SQVTM, CDR2 ANQGSEA. This CDR3 spans 13 amino acids. Trimming took 1 base from V and 3 from J, leaving 8 bases between them. Sample time point: newly diagnosed GD, antithyroid drugs for less than 3 months. There was RNA extracted from PBMCs, and the TCR library was made from it. Libraries of TCR beta came from iRepertoire HTBI primers plus Arm-PCR of CDR3 regions. Each CDR3 protein is one row after TCRdb ran MiXCR on the multiplex PCR reads. The sample shows roughly 510,000 distinct CDR3 sequences, more than 15% of them seen only once. Worth noting for this clonotype: Its antigen is not known.

Study findings and constraints: Whereas new patients shared 870 or so public clonotypes, persistent patients shared more, at a few thousand.

The same specimen was also included in a second study, on T cells in Graves' hyperthyroidism and ophthalmopathy.

The chain couples TRBV29-1 to TRBJ2-3; D remains ambiguous. The source of this sequence is a man aged 18 to 29 with Graves disease. This sample comprised peripheral blood mononuclear cells (PBMCs), obtained at new diagnosis, from a patient treated with antithyroid drugs. The CDR3 loop reads CSVEGRTTDTQYF. The CDR3 DNA is TGCAGCGTTGAAGGCAGAACAACAGATACGCAGTATTTT.